The clone carrying this TCR beta chain was seen only a few times. Relative to the germline gene, one junction end is altered; a read error may explain this. TCRdb reanalysed the 5' RACE reads using MiXCR and keeps one entry per CDR3 protein. The sample carries 550,000 to 750,000 distinct CDR3 sequences, 13% recorded once. This record comes from a study of T cells after yellow fever vaccination. The CDR3 is 15 amino acids. V is TRBV12-3 or TRBV12-4 and J is TRBJ2-1; no firm D call. This TCR came from a man aged 25 to 45 who received the YFV17D yellow fever vaccine. Specimen: PBMCs, collected on the day of the yellow fever booster vaccination. The CDR3 sequence: CASSFTTPSHNEQFF. CDR3 bases: TGTGCCAGCAGTTTCACTACACCCTCCCACAATGAGCAGTTCTTC.